Presented here are 19 T cell receptor beta chains from one specimen sequenced in a study of blood T cell repertoires in COVID-19. Profiling relied on immunoSEQ multiplex PCR, and the TCRdb table lists in-frame clones only, not all of them. The sample lists about 220,000 clones; 90% were seen once. The sample consisted of PBMCs or T cells enriched from blood (not recorded which). All receptors come from a man under 40 who had been exposed to COVID-19.

V is TRBV7-9 and J is TRBJ1-2; D not resolved. Deletions cut 4 bases from V and 3 bases from J, with 9 bases between. This CDR3 spans 13 amino acids. Germline V lookup: CDR1 SEHNR, CDR2 FQNEAQ (reference sequence). The CDR3, as DNA: TGTGCCAGCAGCTCAGGATCCCACTATGGCTACACCTTC. Residues: CASSSGSHYGYTF.

A single count supports this clone. The chain carries TRBV5-4 and TRBJ2-7, with TRBD1 matching over 9 bases. Germline V gene data show CDR1 as SGHNT and CDR2 as YYREEE (reference sequence). V dropped 4 bases and J dropped 7; count of bases not matched to a gene: 12. CDR3 size: 15 residues. CDR3 nucleotides: TGTGCCAGCAGCACAGGGACAGGGAGGCATAAAGAGCAGTACTTC. Protein sequence: CASSTGTGRHKEQYF.

This clone has a handful of counts. The gene calls are TRBV4-1 and TRBJ1-6; the match to TRBD1 covers 7 bases. This CDR3 contains 16 residues. The V gene end was trimmed by 6 bases and the J gene end by 4 bases; junction bases not matched to a gene: 9. CDR1 is MGHRA, CDR2 YSYEKL, per germline. This CDR3 reads CASRTKWDSYNSPLHF. The CDR3 bases are TGCGCCAGCAGGACTAAATGGGACAGTTATAATTCACCCCTCCACTTT.

The chain links TRBV24-1 to TRBJ2-7; a possible D gene is TRBD1 (5 bases). CDR3 length: 14 amino acids. The V gene's germline CDR1 is KGHDR and CDR2 SFDVKD. V was clipped by 2 bases and J by 6 bases, with 13 bases between them. The CDR3: CATSDSRTGSEQYF. The DNA of the CDR3 is TGTGCCACCAGTGATTCACGTACAGGAAGCGAGCAGTACTTC.

This clone was recorded a few times. The chain employs TRBV4-1 and TRBJ1-2, with no clear D. Trimming shortened V by 5 bases and J by 8 bases, and 18 bases separated the two germline ends. The CDR3 contains 14 residues. Germline V gives CDR1 MGHRA, CDR2 YSYEKL. CDR3 nucleotide sequence: TGCGCCAGCAGCTCATTTGGGGAGGGATGGGGCTACACCTTC. Protein: CASSSFGEGWGYTF.

The chain recombines TRBV5-4 with TRBJ1-1, with 7 bases lining up with TRBD1. Germline CDR1 SGHNT, CDR2 YYREEE (reference sequence). The CDR3 has 16 residues. Trimming cost V 4 bases and J 1 base; bases outside gene matches: 10. As DNA, the CDR3 is TGTGCCAGCAGCCCCGTGAGGGACAGCCAGAACACTGAAGCTTTCTTT. Its translation: CASSPVRDSQNTEAFF.

The chain carries TRBV5-6 and TRBJ1-6; D possibly corresponds to TRBD1 (6 bases). The CDR3 is 15 residues long. V was pared by 4 bases and J by 8 bases, with 16 bases between. Germline V lookup: CDR1 SGHDT, CDR2 YYEEEE. The CDR3 loop reads CASSIYQGWDSPLHF. The DNA of the CDR3 is TGTGCCAGCAGCATCTACCAGGGGTGGGATTCACCCCTCCACTTT. The full variable domain, with the rest looked up from reference TRBV5-6 and TRBJ1-6, is DAGVTQSPTHLIKTRGQQVTLRCSPKSGHDTVSWYQQALGQGPQFIFQYYEEEERQRGNFPDRFSGHQFPNYSSELNVNALLLGDSALYLCASSIYQGWDSPLHFGNGTRLTVT.

In its sample, this clone was seen once. The CDR3 spells CASSRGGTGGQETQYF. The DNA for the CDR3 is TGTGCCAGCAGTAGGGGGGGTACAGGGGGCCAAGAGACCCAGTACTTC. The genes are TRBV25-1 and TRBJ2-5; a weak D match, TRBD1 (8 bases). The CDR3 is 16 amino acids. The V and J ends lost 5 bases and 1 base respectively, with 17 bases between them. CDR1 is MGHDK and CDR2 is SYGVNS in the germline V gene.

This chain uses TRBV2 with TRBJ1-4; 7 bases are a match to TRBD1. Germline CDR1 is SNHLY and CDR2 is FYNNEI. V was clipped by 6 bases and J by 4 bases; unmatched bases: 8. This CDR3 is 15 amino acids long. CDR3 sequence: CASSLDRDSNEKLFF. In DNA, the CDR3 is TGTGCCAGCAGCCTAGACCGGGACAGTAATGAAAAACTGTTTTTT.

This clone has a single count. The genes are TRBV7-7 and TRBJ2-3, with TRBD1 matching 8 bases. The CDR3 is 13 residues long. Germline CDR1 and CDR2: SSHAT and FNYEAQ (reference sequence). V was pared by 5 bases and J by 10 bases, with 8 bases of the junction left unmatched. The CDR3 reads CASSQGAGRAQYF. The DNA for the CDR3 is TGTGCCAGCAGCCAGGGGGCAGGCAGGGCGCAGTATTTT. Looking up the rest from reference TRBV7-7 and TRBJ2-3 gives the full variable domain: GAGVSQSPRYKVTKRGQDVTLRCDPISSHATLYWYQQALGQGPEFLTYFNYEAQPDKSGLPSDRFSAERPEGSISTLTIQRTEQRDSAMYRCASSQGAGRAQYFGPGTRLTVL.

The chain carries TRBV5-5 and TRBJ2-3; 8 bases are shared with TRBD1. This CDR3 spans 17 amino acids. Trimming at V came to 6 bases and at J to 1 base, leaving 13 bases not matched to a gene. CDR1 is SGHKS and CDR2 is YYEKEE in the germline V gene (reference sequence). CDR3 in amino acids: CASNNPAGQGRTDTQYF. The CDR3, as DNA: TGTGCCAGCAACAACCCTGCCGGACAGGGTCGCACAGATACGCAGTATTTT.

V gene TRBV9 combines with J gene TRBJ1-4; D might be TRBD1 (5 bases). CDR1 is SGDLS, CDR2 YYNGEE, per germline. Trimming took off 0 bases at V and 8 bases at J, with 11 bases between the two ends. The CDR3 sequence is 14 residues long. The CDR3 DNA reads TGTGCCAGCAGCGTAGGCAGGGTGGGGGAAAAACTGTTTTTT. It is translated as CASSVGRVGEKLFF.

The chain uses TRBV18 and TRBJ1-2; tentative D call: TRBD1 (6 bases). This CDR3 spans 12 amino acids. Between the trimmed V and J ends, which lost 5 bases and 3 bases, there was a span of 7 bases. Germline values: CDR1 KGHSH, CDR2 LQKENI. This CDR3 is CASSAGDYGYTF. As DNA, the CDR3 is TGTGCCAGCTCAGCAGGGGACTATGGCTACACCTTC.

About this clone itself: The sample holds other DNA sequences that translate to the same CDR3. In DNA, the CDR3 is TGTGCCAGCAGCTTAAGCCGGGACAATGAGCAGTTCTTC. Translation gives CASSLSRDNEQFF. V is TRBV7-3 and J is TRBJ2-1, with D uncertain. Germline V gene data show CDR1 as SGHTA and CDR2 as FQGTGA. The CDR3 runs 13 residues. Trimming took 1 base from V and 5 from J, leaving 6 bases between them.

This clone was recorded many times. The chain has TRBV6-4 and TRBJ1-5; unclear D gene. This CDR3 is 13 amino acids long. Germline V lookup: CDR1 MRHNA, CDR2 SNTAGT. V gave up 4 bases and J gave up 0 bases, with 4 bases separating them. DNA for the CDR3: TGTGCCAGCAGTGCAGATAGCAATCAGCCCCAGCATTTT. This sequence encodes CASSADSNQPQHF.

V gene TRBV5-5 combines with J gene TRBJ2-1; 9 bases line up with TRBD2. The CDR3 consists of 16 residues. Germline CDR1 SGHKS, CDR2 YYEKEE (reference sequence). Trimming cost V 1 base and J 7 bases; bases outside gene matches: 9. The DNA of the CDR3 is TGTGCCAGCAGCTTGTTGGCGGGGGGGCCGGGGAATGAGCAGTTCTTC. Encoded protein: CASSLLAGGPGNEQFF. Full variable domain (missing parts from reference TRBV5-5 and TRBJ2-1): DAGVTQSPTHLIKTRGQQVTLRCSPISGHKSVSWYQQVLGQGPQFIFQYYEKEERGRGNFPDRFSARQFPNYSSELNVNALLLGDSALYLCASSLLAGGPGNEQFFGPGTRLTVL.

The CDR3 loop is CASTDRWGYTF. CDR3 DNA: TGTGCCTCTACGGACAGGTGGGGCTACACCTTC. This chain connects TRBV19 to TRBJ1-2; TRBD1 agrees at 7 bases. CDR1 is LNHDA and CDR2 is SQIVND in the germline V gene (reference sequence). V was clipped by 11 bases and J by 8 bases; unmatched bases: 8. CDR3 size: 11 residues.

The chain combines TRBV19 with TRBJ2-1; a possible D gene is TRBD1 (6 bases). The CDR3 length is 15 residues. The germline V and J ends were trimmed by 6 bases and 4 bases, with 16 bases remaining between them. Germline loops: CDR1 LNHDA, CDR2 SQIVND (reference sequence). The CDR3 region is CASSTRDTLYNEQFF. The CDR3 bases are TGTGCCAGTAGCACTCGGGACACCCTTTACAATGAGCAGTTCTTC.

The chain carries TRBV15 and TRBJ1-1, with D possibly being TRBD1 (6 bases). CDR3 length equals 14 residues. Deletions cut 2 bases from V and 5 bases from J, with 12 bases between. Per germline, CDR1 LNHNV and CDR2 YYDKDF (reference sequence). The CDR3 sequence: CATSRIEGVTEAFF. The CDR3 nucleotides are TGTGCCACCAGCAGAATTGAGGGGGTGACTGAAGCTTTCTTT.